These T cell receptor beta chains were read from a single sample in a study of T cells expressing NK-cell markers. TCRdb derives one entry per CDR3 protein from the 5' RACE reads, leaving out DNA. The repertoire table contains 550,000 or so distinct CDR3 sequences. The specimen sequenced was blood T cells: a sorted CD56 or NKG2C T cell subset, CD4+ or CD8+ T cells, or bulk PBMC T cells (not recorded which). The receptors shown here come from a man in his late teens or twenties in good health. Each CDR3 is given with its conserved first and last residue. Each record gives: V gene, J gene, CDR3 protein.

v_gene: TRBV11-1
j_gene: TRBJ2-3
CDR3aa: CASSLAFTSGSRDTQYF

v_gene: TRBV5-1
j_gene: TRBJ2-2
CDR3aa: CASSLVAGGNTGELFF

v_gene: TRBV12-3/TRBV12-4
j_gene: TRBJ2-1
CDR3aa: CASSSLAQGEQFF

v_gene: TRBV29-1
j_gene: TRBJ1-2
CDR3aa: CSVDTTKRSNYGYTF

v_gene: TRBV7-2
j_gene: TRBJ1-1
CDR3aa: CASSQGTANTEAFF

v_gene: TRBV6-6
j_gene: TRBJ2-1
CDR3aa: CASSLMSHMYAGGNNEQFF

v_gene: TRBV5-1
j_gene: TRBJ1-2
CDR3aa: CASSLVGTTNYGYTF

v_gene: TRBV4-3
j_gene: TRBJ2-7
CDR3aa: CASSQGNSGGPYEQYF

v_gene: TRBV5-1
j_gene: TRBJ2-2
CDR3aa: CASSRQRELGTGELFF

v_gene: TRBV6-2/TRBV6-3
j_gene: TRBJ2-1
CDR3aa: CASSYYSTSRLASYNEQFF

v_gene: TRBV18
j_gene: TRBJ2-7
CDR3aa: CASSPIKGDEQYF

v_gene: TRBV5-1
j_gene: TRBJ2-7
CDR3aa: CASTLQGSEQYF

v_gene: TRBV10-3
j_gene: TRBJ1-2
CDR3aa: CAISGTGGRPTYTF

v_gene: TRBV10-3
j_gene: TRBJ2-4
CDR3aa: CAIRGTSGESIQYF

v_gene: TRBV24-1
j_gene: TRBJ2-1
CDR3aa: CATSDGTGGFIYEQFF

v_gene: TRBV4-3
j_gene: TRBJ2-7
CDR3aa: CASSQDVRTGEQYF

v_gene: TRBV6-1
j_gene: TRBJ1-1
CDR3aa: CASSAPRAAQKAFF

v_gene: TRBV10-3
j_gene: TRBJ2-3
CDR3aa: CAISAPGLAASTDTQYF

v_gene: TRBV20-1
j_gene: TRBJ1-1
CDR3aa: CSASGTGGNTEAFF

v_gene: TRBV28
j_gene: TRBJ2-7
CDR3aa: CASSLHTRAYEQYF

v_gene: TRBV28
j_gene: TRBJ2-1
CDR3aa: CASSLFDLAGGPGEQFF

v_gene: TRBV6-5
j_gene: TRBJ1-2
CDR3aa: CASSYSGAGYGYTF

v_gene: TRBV24-1
j_gene: TRBJ2-1
CDR3aa: CATSTGGTSSYNEQFF

v_gene: TRBV20-1
j_gene: TRBJ2-1
CDR3aa: CSALGGGMGYEQFF

v_gene: TRBV5-1
j_gene: TRBJ2-3
CDR3aa: CASSLNGAENTQYF

v_gene: TRBV24-1
j_gene: TRBJ2-3
CDR3aa: CATSDFGGALSTDTQYF